The 2 T cell receptor beta chains in this list originate from one sample, sequenced in a study of CD8+ T cells in alopecia areata. Sequencing used cDNA as its template, made by extracting RNA and reverse transcribing it. Data came from immunoSEQ multiplex PCR; TCRdb stores just in-frame clones and leaves some out. The sample includes 200,000 or so clones, 40% to 45% of them seen just once. Treatment of the sample: oral pan-JAK inhibitor, 5-10 mg twice daily. The specimen was CD4+ T cells sorted from blood, collected at approximately week 37, from a patient treated with tofacitinib. These receptors all come from a human donor with alopecia areata.

This clone was observed a few times. This chain links TRBV27 with TRBJ2-5; no definite D call. The CDR3 is made up of 14 amino acids. CDR1 and CDR2 (germline): MNHEY, SMNVEV (reference sequence). Trimming removed 6 bases at V and 5 bases at J, with 16 bases between. CDR3 nucleotide sequence: TGTGCCAGCAGACTATCCTTCTTGGGGGAGACCCAGTACTTC. Its protein product is CASRLSFLGETQYF.

This clone appeared a few times. The chain has TRBV30 and TRBJ2-1, with TRBD2 identical over 10 bases. V dropped 2 bases and J dropped 6; count of bases not matched to a gene: 7. The CDR3 length is 15 residues. CDR1 and CDR2 (germline): GTSNPN, SVGIG (reference sequence). The CDR3 sequence is CAWSPPGLASNEQFF. CDR3 DNA sequence: TGTGCCTGGAGTCCCCCGGGACTAGCGAGCAATGAGCAGTTCTTC.